The 30 T cell receptor beta chains given below trace back to one sample, sequenced in a study of cytomegalovirus exposure and HLA in healthy donors. The PCR was carried out with 60 Vbeta primers and 13 Jbeta primers. TCRdb keeps only in-frame clones here, not all; method: immunoSEQ multiplex PCR. The top ten clones hold more than 20% of a sample with 55,000 to 80,000 clones, less than 75% of them seen once. What was sequenced was PBMCs. Every receptor here comes from a man aged 50 to 60 in good health and CMV-seropositive.

This chain links TRBV6-4 with TRBJ2-3; no clear D. The CDR3 extends over 13 amino acids. V lost 3 bases and J 5 bases, leaving 9 bases between the germline ends. The V gene's germline CDR1 is MRHNA and CDR2 SNTAGT. CDR3 DNA sequence: TGTGCCAGCAGTGATCAGACTGGAGATACGCAGTATTTT. Protein sequence: CASSDQTGDTQYF.

The chain recombines TRBV9 with TRBJ2-1; D may be TRBD2 (7 bases). The CDR3 runs 14 residues. V lost 4 bases to trimming and J lost 8 bases, with 16 bases between them. The germline gives CDR1 SGDLS, CDR2 YYNGEE. The CDR3 sequence is CASSLGGALDEQFF. The CDR3 DNA is TGTGCCAGCAGCCTTGGGGGGGCCCTCGATGAGCAGTTCTTC.

V is TRBV10-3 and J is TRBJ2-7; 8 bases line up with TRBD2. The CDR3 loop spans 15 amino acids. The germline gives CDR1 ENHRY, CDR2 SYGVKD. V lost 0 bases and J lost 6; bases outside the gene matches: 7. The chain's CDR3 is CAISESTGLVGEQYF. As DNA, the CDR3 is TGTGCCATCAGTGAGTCGACGGGACTAGTAGGCGAGCAGTACTTC.

This clone came up a few times. This chain uses TRBV7-8 with TRBJ1-1; no definite D call. The CDR3 consists of 13 residues. The V gene lost 7 bases and the J gene lost 5 bases, with 14 bases spanning the gap. Per the germline V gene, CDR1 is SGHVS and CDR2 is FQNEAQ. The chain's CDR3 is CASTQWRETEAFF. The DNA of the CDR3 is TGTGCCAGCACCCAATGGAGGGAGACTGAAGCTTTCTTT.

This clone showed up just a few times. The J gene is TRBJ2-7, the V gene TRBV19; unclear D gene. V shed 4 bases and J shed 4 bases, with 11 bases lying between them. Germline assignment: CDR1 LNHDA and CDR2 SQIVND (reference sequence). CDR3 length equals 13 residues. Here the CDR3 reads CASSKTGRYEQYF. The CDR3 DNA reads TGTGCCAGTAGTAAAACCGGCAGGTACGAGCAGTACTTC.

V usage is TRBV28 and J usage is TRBJ2-7, with D unclear. The CDR3 is made up of 11 amino acids. Germline V gives CDR1 MDHEN, CDR2 SYDVKM. V was pared by 8 bases and J by 4 bases, with 9 bases between. The CDR3 spells CASVGPYEQYF. The CDR3 DNA is TGTGCCAGCGTGGGCCCTTACGAGCAGTACTTC.

This clone was counted once. The chain uses TRBV5-4 and TRBJ1-4; no definite D call. CDR3 length: 14 residues. Deletions cut 3 bases from V and 10 bases from J, with 16 bases between. CDR1 is SGHNT and CDR2 is YYREEE in the germline V gene (reference sequence). CDR3 amino acids: CASSSAGVEGKLFF. The CDR3 bases are TGTGCCAGCAGCTCGGCGGGTGTGGAGGGAAAACTGTTTTTT.

The chain carries TRBV27 and TRBJ1-5; D perhaps matches TRBD1 (5 bases). The CDR3 extends over 15 amino acids. Per the germline V gene, CDR1 is MNHEY and CDR2 is SMNVEV (reference sequence). V dropped 2 bases and J dropped 4 bases, with 12 bases sitting between them. Here the CDR3 reads CASSLTTGLNQPQHF. Written as DNA, the CDR3 is TGTGCCAGCAGTTTAACAACAGGCCTAAATCAGCCCCAGCATTTT.

V is TRBV6-5 and J is TRBJ2-7; 11 positions match TRBD2. CDR3 size: 15 residues. V lost 0 bases to trimming and J lost 2 bases; unmatched junction nucleotides: 0. Germline values: CDR1 MNHEY, CDR2 SVGAGI. CDR3 sequence: CASSYSTSGAYEQYF. CDR3 bases: TGTGCCAGCAGTTACTCGACTAGCGGGGCCTACGAGCAGTACTTC.

This clone was detected only once. The rearrangement links TRBV7-7 to TRBJ2-3; 8 positions agree with TRBD1. The CDR3 is 13 residues long. With V trimmed by 4 bases and J by 5 bases, 2 bases remained unmatched. Germline V gene data show CDR1 as SSHAT and CDR2 as FNYEAQ (reference sequence). CDR3 sequence (DNA): TGTGCCAGCAGCTACGGACAGGGAGATACGCAGTATTTT. Protein: CASSYGQGDTQYF.

V gene TRBV5-1 combines with J gene TRBJ2-7; unclear D gene. Trimming took 0 bases from V and 5 from J, leaving 12 bases between them. Per germline, CDR1 SGHRS and CDR2 YFSETQ. The CDR3 length is 14 residues. This chain's CDR3 is CASSLDLKTDEQYF. The CDR3 nucleotides are TGCGCCAGCAGCTTGGACCTCAAAACAGACGAGCAGTACTTC.

The genes are TRBV6-5 and TRBJ2-2; D gene uncertain. V lost 0 bases and J lost 1, with 6 bases in between. CDR3 length: 15 residues. Germline V gene data show CDR1 as MNHEY and CDR2 as SVGAGI. CDR3 in amino acids: CASSYSRLNTGELFF. CDR3 coding DNA: TGTGCCAGCAGTTACTCGAGGCTGAACACCGGGGAGCTGTTTTTT.

The J gene is TRBJ2-5, the V gene TRBV5-1, with 7 nucleotides matching TRBD2. Losses at the gene ends were 0 bases for V and 7 bases for J; bases not matched to a gene: 6. CDR1 is SGHRS and CDR2 is YFSETQ in the germline V gene. The CDR3 is made up of 14 amino acids. The DNA of the CDR3 is TGCGCCAGCAGCTTGGCGGGGGGTGAGGGGACCCAGTACTTC. It translates to CASSLAGGEGTQYF.

This sequence joins TRBV5-1 and TRBJ1-6, with no clear D. V was cut by 4 bases and J by 0 bases, with 8 bases left in between. Germline V gives CDR1 SGHRS, CDR2 YFSETQ. The CDR3 runs to 15 residues. CDR3 DNA: TGCGCCAGCAGCCCGGACTTCTCCTATAATTCACCCCTCCACTTT. Translation: CASSPDFSYNSPLHF. Full variable domain (missing parts from reference TRBV5-1 and TRBJ1-6): KAGVTQTPRYLIKTRGQQVTLSCSPISGHRSVSWYQQTPGQGLQFLFEYFSETQRNKGNFPGRFSGRQFSNSRSEMNVSTLELGDSALYLCASSPDFSYNSPLHFGNGTRLTVT.

Only a few counts were recorded for this clone. The V gene is TRBV6-5, the J gene TRBJ1-1; maybe TRBD1 (5 bases). Looked up from germline, CDR1 is MNHEY and CDR2 is SVGAGI. CDR3 size: 13 residues. The ends were cut back, 4 bases at V and 5 bases at J, with 11 bases in the middle. DNA of the CDR3: TGTGCCAGCAGTTCCCCCGGGGGGACTGAAGCTTTCTTT. Residues: CASSSPGGTEAFF.

The chain combines TRBV7-9 with TRBJ1-2; the D is unclear. The CDR3 runs 14 residues. The V gene's germline CDR1 is SEHNR and CDR2 FQNEAQ (reference sequence). V gave up 2 bases and J gave up 0 bases, with 7 bases separating them. The CDR3 sequence: CASSLTAANYGYTF. CDR3 bases: TGTGCCAGCAGCTTAACAGCAGCTAACTATGGCTACACCTTC.

This clone was seen once. V usage is TRBV4-1 and J usage is TRBJ1-4; 7 nucleotides agree with TRBD1. CDR1 and CDR2 from the germline V gene are MGHRA and YSYEKL. This CDR3 comprises 15 residues. J lost 6 bases, V lost 1 base, and 5 bases had no gene match. The CDR3 nucleotides read TGCGCCAGCAGCCAAGGACAGGGTACTGATGAAAAACTGTTTTTT. This codes for CASSQGQGTDEKLFF.

V usage is TRBV2 and J usage is TRBJ1-4; D ambiguous. V was shortened by 6 bases and J by 3 bases, with 14 bases between the two germline ends. This CDR3 is 15 amino acids long. Germline CDR1 SNHLY, CDR2 FYNNEI. The CDR3: CASSKSPGSNEKLFF. CDR3 nucleotides: TGTGCCAGCAGCAAATCCCCGGGATCTAATGAAAAACTGTTTTTT.

The DNA of the CDR3 is TGTGCCAGCAGCTCTGGCGGGACAGGGGGCATCTATGGCTACACCTTC. Its translation is CASSSGGTGGIYGYTF. The chain is built from TRBV5-6 and TRBJ1-2; TRBD1 matches at 12 bases. The CDR3 extends over 16 amino acids. J was trimmed by 4 bases and V by 3 bases; bases with no gene match: 7. CDR1 and CDR2 from the germline V gene are SGHDT and YYEEEE.

J is TRBJ1-4 and V is TRBV5-1, with D perhaps TRBD1 (6 bases). The CDR3 has 15 residues. Trimming shortened V by 2 bases and J by 7 bases, and 15 bases separated the two germline ends. Germline CDR1 is SGHRS and CDR2 is YFSETQ. The CDR3, as DNA: TGCGCCAGCAGCTTTCAATCCAAACAGGGTGAAAAACTGTTTTTT. Translated, it gives CASSFQSKQGEKLFF.

This clone was detected a few times. The chain is built from TRBV10-2 and TRBJ1-5; D call uncertain. The CDR3 consists of 13 residues. Germline V gives CDR1 WSHSY, CDR2 SAAADI. V lost 8 bases and J 0 bases, leaving 8 bases between the germline ends. CDR3 in amino acids: CASSILSNQPQHF. The DNA for the CDR3 is TGCGCCAGCTCAATACTTAGCAATCAGCCCCAGCATTTT.

The chain combines TRBV28 with TRBJ2-7; 12 nucleotides align to TRBD2. The CDR3 consists of 15 residues. Trimming took 5 bases from V and 0 from J; bases not matched to a gene: 2. Looked up from germline, CDR1 is MDHEN and CDR2 is SYDVKM. CDR3 sequence: CASSRTSGVSYEQYF. CDR3 sequence (DNA): TGTGCCAGCAGTCGGACTAGCGGGGTCTCCTACGAGCAGTACTTC.

This clone was detected a few times. The chain has TRBV27 and TRBJ2-5, with TRBD1 matching over 8 bases. CDR1 and CDR2 (germline): MNHEY, SMNVEV (reference sequence). The CDR3 has 15 amino acids. The V and J ends lost 5 bases and 6 bases, in that order; junction bases with no gene match: 11. CDR3 sequence (DNA): TGTGCCAGCAGTCCCCAGGGACAGGAGGGACAGACCCAGTACTTC. Translating gives CASSPQGQEGQTQYF.

The genes are TRBV6-5 and TRBJ1-1, with 9 bases fitting TRBD1. CDR1 is MNHEY, CDR2 SVGAGI, per germline. The CDR3 covers 14 residues. V was pared by 6 bases and J by 4 bases, with 6 bases of the junction left unmatched. As DNA, the CDR3 is TGTGCCAGCAGCAGACAGGGGGTGGGCACTGAAGCTTTCTTT. Its translation: CASSRQGVGTEAFF.

The V and J genes are TRBV5-1 and TRBJ2-7; 7 positions agree with TRBD1. After removal of 2 bases from V and 1 base from J, the junction contained 6 bases not matched to a gene. The germline gives CDR1 SGHRS, CDR2 YFSETQ. The CDR3 is 15 residues long. CDR3 protein: CASSLRTGSSYEQYF. The CDR3 nucleotides read TGCGCCAGCAGCTTACGGACAGGTAGTTCCTACGAGCAGTACTTC.

The CDR3 nucleotides are TGTGCCAGCAGTTACTCTAGCGGGAGGCTAAATGAGCAGTTCTTC. Protein product: CASSYSSGRLNEQFF. The rearrangement uses TRBV6-5 and TRBJ2-1, with TRBD2 matching 10 bases. This CDR3 contains 15 residues. Germline values: CDR1 MNHEY, CDR2 SVGAGI. J gave up 7 bases and V 0 bases, and 3 bases lay outside the gene matches.

The chain couples TRBV15 to TRBJ1-5; a possible D gene is TRBD1 (6 bases). Trimming left V 5 bases short and J 5 bases short, with 19 bases between. The CDR3 extends over 16 amino acids. Germline V CDR1 and CDR2: LNHNV, YYDKDF (reference sequence). The chain's CDR3 is CATSLTPTGTHQPQHF. CDR3 DNA sequence: TGTGCCACCAGCCTCACTCCTACAGGGACACATCAGCCCCAGCATTTT.

The chain joins TRBV18 to TRBJ2-7; D is possibly TRBD1 (6 bases). V gave up 3 bases and J gave up 3 bases, with 12 bases separating them. From germline, CDR1 is KGHSH and CDR2 LQKENI. This CDR3 spans 14 amino acids. The CDR3, as DNA: TGTGCCAGCTCACCCAAGACAGGAAACTACGAGCAGTACTTC. As protein: CASSPKTGNYEQYF.

CDR3 amino acids: CAWSLSRGGTDRSYEQYF. The CDR3 region has the DNA TGTGCCTGGAGTCTCAGTAGAGGGGGGACAGACCGATCCTACGAGCAGTACTTC. The chain is built from TRBV30 and TRBJ2-7; TRBD1 might be the D (7 bases). V dropped 2 bases and J dropped 1 base, with 24 bases sitting between them. In germline, CDR1 is GTSNPN, CDR2 SVGIG (reference sequence). This CDR3 comprises 18 residues.

The V gene is TRBV14, the J gene TRBJ2-5, with 9 bases fitting TRBD2. The CDR3 sequence is 18 residues long. The V gene end was trimmed by 1 base and the J gene end by 4 bases; junction bases not matched to a gene: 13. Germline-derived CDR1 and CDR2 are SGHDN and FVKESK. CDR3 region: CASSQGGRREGQGETQYF. In DNA, the CDR3 is TGTGCCAGCAGCCAAGGCGGGCGGCGGGAGGGCCAAGGAGAGACCCAGTACTTC.